This note documents a single T cell receptor beta chain sequence. Participant reports of clinical history set cohort assignment. Germline V gene sequence: CDR1 SGDLS, CDR2 YYNGEE. CDR3 length equals 16 residues. J was trimmed by 4 bases and V by 0 bases; bases with no gene match: 5. These data originate in a study of blood T cell repertoires in COVID-19. Profiling relied on immunoSEQ multiplex PCR, and the TCRdb table lists in-frame clones only, not all of them. The sample shows more than 250,000 clones, around nine tenths of them seen only once. This sequence was found in a woman aged 18-30 years who had recovered from COVID-19. Material for sequencing was PBMCs or T cells enriched from blood (not recorded which). V is TRBV9 and J is TRBJ2-3, with 10 nucleotides matching TRBD1. The CDR3 coding sequence is TGTGCCAGCAGCGTAGGGGACAGGGGAACAGCAGATACGCAGTATTTT. This sequence encodes CASSVGDRGTADTQYF.